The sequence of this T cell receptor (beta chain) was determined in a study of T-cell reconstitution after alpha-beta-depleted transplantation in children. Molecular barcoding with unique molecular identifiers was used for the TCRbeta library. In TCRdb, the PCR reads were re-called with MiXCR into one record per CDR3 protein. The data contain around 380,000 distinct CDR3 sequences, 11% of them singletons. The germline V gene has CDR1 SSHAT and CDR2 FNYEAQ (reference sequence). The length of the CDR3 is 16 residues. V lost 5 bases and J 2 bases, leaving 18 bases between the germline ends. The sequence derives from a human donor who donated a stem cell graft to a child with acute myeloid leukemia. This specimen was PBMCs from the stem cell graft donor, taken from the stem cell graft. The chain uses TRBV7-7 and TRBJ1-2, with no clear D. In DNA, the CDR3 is TGTGCCAGCAGCCCCTCTGGGGAGGTTATAAACTATGGCTACACCTTC. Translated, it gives CASSPSGEVINYGYTF.